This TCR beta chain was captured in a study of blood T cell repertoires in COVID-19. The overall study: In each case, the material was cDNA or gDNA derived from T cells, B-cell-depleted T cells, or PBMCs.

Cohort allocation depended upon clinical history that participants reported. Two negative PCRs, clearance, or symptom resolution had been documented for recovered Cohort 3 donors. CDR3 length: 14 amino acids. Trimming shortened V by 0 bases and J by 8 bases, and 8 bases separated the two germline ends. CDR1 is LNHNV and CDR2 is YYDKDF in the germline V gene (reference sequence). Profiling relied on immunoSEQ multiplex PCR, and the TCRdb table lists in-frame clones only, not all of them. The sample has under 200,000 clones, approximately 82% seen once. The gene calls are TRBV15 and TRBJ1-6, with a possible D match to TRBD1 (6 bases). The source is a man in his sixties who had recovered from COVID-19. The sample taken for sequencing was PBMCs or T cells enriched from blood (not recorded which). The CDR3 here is CATSRDRTDSPLHF. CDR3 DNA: TGTGCCACCAGCAGAGACAGGACAGATTCACCCCTCCACTTT. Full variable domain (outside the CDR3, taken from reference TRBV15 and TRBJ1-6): DAMVIQNPRYQVTQFGKPVTLSCSQTLNHNVMYWYQQKSSQAPKLLFHYYDKDFNNEADTPDNFQSRRPNTSFCFLDIRSPGLGDTAMYLCATSRDRTDSPLHFGNGTRLTVT.